A single sample gave rise to the 29 T cell receptor beta chains below, sequenced in a study of cytomegalovirus exposure and HLA in healthy donors. Primers for the PCR totalled 60 Vbeta and 13 Jbeta. The table came from immunoSEQ multiplex PCR; TCRdb's copy has only in-frame clones and leaves some out. The sample includes about 100,000 clones, roughly 80% seen only once; the top ten take approximately 1.5%. Sequenced input: PBMCs. Source of these receptors: a woman in her forties in good health and CMV-seronegative.

The chain carries TRBV19 and TRBJ2-6; D gene uncertain. V was pared by 5 bases and J by 4 bases, with 6 bases between. This CDR3 contains 13 residues. CDR1 LNHDA and CDR2 SQIVND come from the germline V gene (reference sequence). The CDR3 sequence: CASSLLGANVLTF. The CDR3 nucleotides are TGTGCCAGTAGTCTTCTGGGGGCCAACGTCCTGACTTTC.

The chain carries TRBV28 and TRBJ1-1, with D maybe TRBD1 (6 bases). V lost 6 bases to trimming and J lost 7 bases, with 15 bases between them. CDR1 is MDHEN, CDR2 SYDVKM, per germline. The CDR3 sequence is 13 residues long. The chain's CDR3 is CASRQGGSIEAFF. CDR3 nucleotides: TGTGCCAGCAGACAGGGTGGATCTATTGAAGCTTTCTTT.

The V and J genes are TRBV14 and TRBJ2-3; the D gene is possibly TRBD2 (6 bases). The germline V gene encodes CDR1 SGHDN and CDR2 FVKESK. The V and J ends lost 3 bases and 2 bases respectively, with 15 bases between them. The CDR3 is 16 amino acids. The CDR3 sequence: CASSHPGLANTDTQYF. CDR3 sequence (DNA): TGTGCCAGCAGCCACCCGGGACTGGCAAACACAGATACGCAGTATTTT.

The rearrangement links TRBV20-1 to TRBJ2-1, with D possibly matching TRBD1 (6 bases). This CDR3 is built from 10 residues. V was cut by 3 bases and J by 13 bases, with 10 bases left in between. Germline V lookup: CDR1 DFQATT, CDR2 SNEGSKA (reference sequence). CDR3 amino acids: CSARTGGQFF. The CDR3 nucleotides are TGCAGTGCTAGGACAGGCGGTCAGTTCTTC.

V usage is TRBV27 and J usage is TRBJ2-7; 7 positions agree with TRBD1. This CDR3 has 14 amino acids. Germline loops: CDR1 MNHEY, CDR2 SMNVEV (reference sequence). V was clipped by 6 bases and J by 1 base; unmatched bases: 6. Written as DNA, the CDR3 is TGTGCCAGCAGCTTAGGACAGGAATCCTACGAGCAGTACTTC. Encoded protein: CASSLGQESYEQYF.

The rearrangement joins TRBV4-1 to TRBJ2-5; D not resolved. The CDR3 has 13 amino acids. Germline CDR1 MGHRA, CDR2 YSYEKL. V lost 3 bases and J 1 base, leaving 6 bases between the germline ends. The CDR3 protein is CASSHPLQETQYF. In DNA form, the CDR3 reads TGCGCCAGCAGCCACCCCCTCCAAGAGACCCAGTACTTC.

This chain joins TRBV11-2 and TRBJ2-2, with 10 bases matching TRBD2. Trimming cost V 0 bases and J 7 bases; bases outside gene matches: 8. The CDR3 has 17 residues. The germline gives CDR1 SGHAT, CDR2 FQNNGV. DNA for the CDR3: TGTGCCAGCAGCTTAGATTCACTAGCGGGAATGCTCGGGGAGCTGTTTTTT. Its translation: CASSLDSLAGMLGELFF.

The CDR3 loop reads CAIRSGGNYEQYF. CDR3 nucleotide sequence: TGTGCCATCAGATCAGGGGGAAACTACGAGCAGTACTTC. V and J are TRBV6-5 and TRBJ2-7; 7 nucleotides align to TRBD1. V shed 10 bases and J 3 bases; nucleotides not matched to a gene: 9. The CDR3 length is 13 residues. Per the germline V gene, CDR1 is MNHEY and CDR2 is SVGAGI.

The rearrangement links TRBV6-5 to TRBJ1-2, with 10 bases matching TRBD1. CDR1 and CDR2 from the germline V gene are MNHEY and SVGAGI. V lost 5 bases, J lost 8 bases, and 11 bases stayed unmatched. CDR3 size: 15 residues. This chain's CDR3 is CASSRPGQGPRGYTF. The CDR3 DNA is TGTGCCAGCAGTCGCCCGGGACAGGGGCCTCGGGGCTACACCTTC.

The table lists this clone with a count of one. The chain has TRBV4-1 and TRBJ1-1; no firm D call. Germline-derived CDR1 and CDR2 are MGHRA and YSYEKL. This CDR3 region has 14 residues. Trimming left V 5 bases short and J 6 bases short, with 16 bases between. The CDR3 sequence: CASSSGSQYAEAFF. Written as DNA, the CDR3 is TGCGCCAGCAGCTCCGGGAGCCAGTACGCTGAAGCTTTCTTT.

The CDR3 reads CASSRILDRQYF. In DNA, the CDR3 is TGTGCCAGCAGCCGTATCTTGGACAGGCAGTACTTC. This chain joins TRBV7-9 and TRBJ2-7; perhaps TRBD1 as D (6 bases). The CDR3 has 12 residues. The V gene lost 5 bases and the J gene lost 9 bases, with 14 bases spanning the gap. CDR1 and CDR2 (germline): SEHNR, FQNEAQ (reference sequence).

The rearrangement joins TRBV4-3 to TRBJ1-2, with 12 bases fitting TRBD1. The CDR3 runs 17 residues. J gave up 4 bases and V 3 bases, and 9 bases lay outside the gene matches. The germline V gene encodes CDR1 LGHNA and CDR2 YSLEER. The chain's CDR3 is CASSHAGQGAAGYGYTF. CDR3 nucleotides: TGCGCCAGCAGCCACGCGGGACAGGGGGCAGCAGGCTATGGCTACACCTTC.

The CDR3 bases are TGCGCCAGCAGCCAACGATCCCCCGGAACACAGTATAATGAAAAACTGTTTTTT. Protein: CASSQRSPGTQYNEKLFF. The V gene is TRBV4-1, the J gene TRBJ1-4; unclear D gene. There are 18 residues in the CDR3. Trimming removed 2 bases at V and 4 bases at J, with 20 bases between. Germline V gene sequence: CDR1 MGHRA, CDR2 YSYEKL.

The chain links TRBV30 to TRBJ1-2; perhaps TRBD1 as D (5 bases). V lost 5 bases and J lost 5, with 24 bases in between. The germline V gene encodes CDR1 GTSNPN and CDR2 SVGIG (reference sequence). The CDR3 totals 16 residues. The CDR3 loop reads CAWGNPHWGGRYGYTF. The DNA for the CDR3 is TGTGCCTGGGGAAACCCCCACTGGGGGGGTCGGTATGGCTACACCTTC. The full variable domain, in which reference TRBV30 and TRBJ1-2 provide the parts outside the CDR3, is SQTIHQWPATLVQPVGSPLSLECTVEGTSNPNLYWYRQAAGRGLQLLFYSVGIGQISSEVPQNLSASRPQDRQFILSSKKLLLSDSGFYLCAWGNPHWGGRYGYTFGSGTRLTVV.

V gene TRBV6-6 combines with J gene TRBJ2-6, with D hard to call. The V gene's germline CDR1 is MNHNY and CDR2 SVGAGI (reference sequence). Deletions cut 7 bases from V and 0 bases from J, with 13 bases between. The CDR3 length is 16 residues. CDR3 nucleotide sequence: TGTGCCAGCACTACTGGGCCGACCTCTGGGGCCAACGTCCTGACTTTC. Protein sequence: CASTTGPTSGANVLTF.

With respect to this clone: One junction end disagrees with the germline gene, perhaps due to a read error. This sequence joins TRBV7-7 and TRBJ2-7; D is unclear. The germline V gene encodes CDR1 SSHAT and CDR2 FNYEAQ (reference sequence). CDR3 length: 13 residues. The CDR3 loop is CASSPVAATKQYF. The CDR3 DNA sequence: TGTGCTAGCAGCCCCGTAGCAGCTACTAAGCAGTACTTC.

The rearrangement links TRBV27 to TRBJ2-7, with D perhaps matching TRBD2 (6 bases). Germline loops: CDR1 MNHEY, CDR2 SMNVEV (reference sequence). The CDR3 totals 13 residues. V lost 3 bases to trimming and J lost 2 bases, with 8 bases between them. For the CDR3, the DNA is TGTGCCAGCAGTTTGGCTAGCGCCTACGAGCAGTACTTC. It translates to CASSLASAYEQYF.

This clone was counted once. V usage is TRBV28 and J usage is TRBJ1-5; no definite D call. This CDR3 contains 14 residues. Trimming took 3 bases from V and 1 from J, leaving 7 bases between them. From germline, CDR1 is MDHEN and CDR2 SYDVKM. The CDR3: CASSLIGSNQPQHF. The CDR3 coding sequence is TGTGCCAGCAGTTTGATCGGGAGCAATCAGCCCCAGCATTTT.

Concerning this clone itself: One junction end disagrees with the germline gene, perhaps due to a read error. The sample contains more than one DNA sequence encoding this CDR3. The chain couples TRBV27 to TRBJ2-7, with 7 bases aligning to TRBD2. CDR3 size: 14 residues. Germline lookup yields CDR1 MNHEY and CDR2 SMNVEV (reference sequence). This CDR3 is CASSLVGGSYEQYF. CDR3 sequence (DNA): TGCGCCAGCAGTTTAGTAGGCGGGAGCTACGAGCAGTACTTC.

The chain is built from TRBV7-2 and TRBJ2-7; 9 bases agree with TRBD2. Losses at the gene ends were 5 bases for V and 4 bases for J; bases not matched to a gene: 6. CDR3 length equals 14 residues. Looked up from germline, CDR1 is SGHTA and CDR2 is FQGNSA. CDR3 coding DNA: TGTGCCAGCAGCGGGTCTAGCGGGACTTACGAGCAGTACTTC. Translated: CASSGSSGTYEQYF.

The chain has TRBV7-9 and TRBJ2-7, with D perhaps TRBD1 (5 bases). The CDR3 length is 13 residues. In germline, CDR1 is SEHNR, CDR2 FQNEAQ (reference sequence). Trimming cost V 4 bases and J 7 bases, with 14 bases left between them. CDR3 sequence reads: CASSSQGMGEQYF. The CDR3 nucleotides read TGTGCCAGCAGCTCGCAGGGAATGGGAGAGCAGTACTTC.

V gene TRBV19 combines with J gene TRBJ1-2; 9 bases line up with TRBD1. Germline V gene lookup returns CDR1 LNHDA and CDR2 SQIVND (reference sequence). The length of the CDR3 is 16 residues. The J segment lost 5 bases and the V segment lost 8 bases, leaving 15 bases of the junction unmatched. In DNA form, the CDR3 reads TGTGCCAGTCGGAGGGACAGGGTGACCCACCTTTATGGCTACACCTTC. This translates into CASRRDRVTHLYGYTF.

J is TRBJ1-1 and V is TRBV2; a possible D gene is TRBD1 (6 bases). V dropped 0 bases and J dropped 11 bases, with 19 bases sitting between them. CDR3 length: 15 residues. Germline loops: CDR1 SNHLY, CDR2 FYNNEI. The CDR3, as DNA: TGTGCCAGCAGTGAAGCCCGCCTGACGCAGGGGTACGCTTTCTTT. Protein product: CASSEARLTQGYAFF.

The chain couples TRBV5-4 to TRBJ2-1, with 7 bases fitting TRBD1. The CDR3 is 15 residues long. V trimming: 4 bases; J trimming: 4 bases; junction bases outside the gene matches: 8. Germline loops: CDR1 SGHNT, CDR2 YYREEE (reference sequence). The CDR3 bases are TGTGCCAGCAGCCCACAGGGGAATGGATACAATGAGCAGTTCTTC. Translated, it gives CASSPQGNGYNEQFF.

CDR3 coding DNA: TGCGCCAGCAGCTACCCCGCGGCGGATGAAGCTTTCTTT. Protein product: CASSYPAADEAFF. The V call is TRBV5-1, the J call TRBJ1-1; D gene uncertain. Germline V gives CDR1 SGHRS, CDR2 YFSETQ. The CDR3 loop spans 13 amino acids. Deletions cut 3 bases from V and 7 bases from J, with 13 bases between.

The chain recombines TRBV4-2 with TRBJ2-5; 8 bases line up with TRBD2. The J call may be mistaken, given a closer DNA end match to TRBJ2-7. CDR1 and CDR2 from the germline V gene are LGHNA and YNFKEQ. CDR3 length: 13 residues. CDR3 sequence reads: CASSTSGYYEQYF. DNA of the CDR3: TGTGCCAGCAGCACTAGCGGATACTACGAGCAGTACTTC.

The chain joins TRBV29-1 to TRBJ1-2; perhaps TRBD1 as D (6 bases). The CDR3 totals 15 residues. Germline V gene sequence: CDR1 SQVTM, CDR2 ANQGSEA. With 3 bases removed from V and 7 bases from J, the gap between germline ends came to 21 bases. The CDR3 DNA follows: TGCAGCGTTGATGGGCCTTTGGGGGGGCGTCGTGGCTACACCTTC. This codes for CSVDGPLGGRRGYTF.

This rearrangement joins TRBV5-1 to TRBJ1-4; 9 bases agree with TRBD1. Germline loops: CDR1 SGHRS, CDR2 YFSETQ. The J segment lost 6 bases and the V segment lost 4 bases, leaving 4 bases of the junction unmatched. The CDR3 totals 14 residues. The CDR3 DNA reads TGCGCCAGCAGCCTCGGACAGGGGTATGAAAAACTGTTTTTT. Protein product: CASSLGQGYEKLFF.

The genes are TRBV28 and TRBJ2-7; D might be TRBD2 (6 bases). Germline assignment: CDR1 MDHEN and CDR2 SYDVKM. The CDR3 has 15 residues. Trimming shortened V by 5 bases and J by 4 bases, and 18 bases separated the two germline ends. The CDR3 DNA reads as TGTGCCAGCAGTCGTGAGGGACTTCTAACTTACGAGCAGTACTTC. Amino acids: CASSREGLLTYEQYF. Full variable domain (missing parts from reference TRBV28 and TRBJ2-7): DVKVTQSSRYLVKRTGEKVFLECVQDMDHENMFWYRQDPGLGLRLIYFSYDVKMKEKGDIPEGYSVSREKKERFSLILESASTNQTSMYLCASSREGLLTYEQYFGPGTRLTVT.